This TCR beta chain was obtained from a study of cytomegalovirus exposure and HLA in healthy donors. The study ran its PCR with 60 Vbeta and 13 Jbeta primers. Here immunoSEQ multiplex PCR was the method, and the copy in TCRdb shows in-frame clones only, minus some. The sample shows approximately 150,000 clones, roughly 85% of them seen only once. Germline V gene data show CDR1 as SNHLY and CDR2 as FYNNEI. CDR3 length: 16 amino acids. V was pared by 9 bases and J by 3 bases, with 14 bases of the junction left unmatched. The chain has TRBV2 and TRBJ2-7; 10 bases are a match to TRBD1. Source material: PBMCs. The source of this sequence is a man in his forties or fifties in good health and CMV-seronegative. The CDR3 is CASTPNWGQGFYEQYF. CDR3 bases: TGTGCCAGTACGCCCAATTGGGGACAGGGGTTCTACGAGCAGTACTTC.